This TCR beta chain was profiled in a study of cytomegalovirus exposure and HLA in healthy donors. Points from the study as a whole: Three chains linked to CMV were shown in vitro to be specific for CMV antigens. Cytomegalovirus association was listed for 170 or so TCR beta chains. In a later analysis, several top co-occurrence clusters appeared linked to parvovirus B19, influenza, CMV and Epstein-Barr virus.

Regarding this clone: Its target is unknown.

CDR3 length equals 15 residues. Between the trimmed V and J ends, which lost 5 bases and 0 bases, there was a span of 11 bases. Germline V gene sequence: CDR1 WNHNN, CDR2 SYGVQD (reference sequence). The study ran its PCR with 60 Vbeta and 13 Jbeta primers. Profiling relied on immunoSEQ multiplex PCR, and the TCRdb table lists in-frame clones only, not all of them. Of approximately 150,000 clones in the sample, more than 75% were seen once. V and J are TRBV10-1 and TRBJ1-3; D is unclear. This TCR came from a man aged 18-30 years in good health and CMV-seropositive. The sequenced sample was PBMCs. CDR3: CASSLAGDSGNTIYF. DNA for the CDR3: TGCGCCAGCAGTCTAGCCGGCGACTCTGGAAACACCATATATTTT.